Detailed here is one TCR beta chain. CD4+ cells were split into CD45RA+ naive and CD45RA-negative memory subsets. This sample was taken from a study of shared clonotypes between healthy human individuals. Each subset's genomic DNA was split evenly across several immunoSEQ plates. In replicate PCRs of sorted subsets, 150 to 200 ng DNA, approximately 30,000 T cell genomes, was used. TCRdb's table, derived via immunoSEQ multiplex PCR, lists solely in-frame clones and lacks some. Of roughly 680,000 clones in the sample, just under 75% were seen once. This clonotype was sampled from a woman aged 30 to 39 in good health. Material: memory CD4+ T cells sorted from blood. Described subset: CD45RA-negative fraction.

The CDR3 nucleotides are TGTGCCAGCAGTTTTAAACTAGCGGGGGAGGATACAGATACGCAGTATTTT. Its translation: CASSFKLAGEDTDTQYF. The chain recombines TRBV28 with TRBJ2-3; 11 bases line up with TRBD2. The CDR3 runs to 17 residues. Germline V gene sequence: CDR1 MDHEN, CDR2 SYDVKM. The junction had 8 bases not matched to a gene; V was cut back by 3 bases and J by 3 bases.